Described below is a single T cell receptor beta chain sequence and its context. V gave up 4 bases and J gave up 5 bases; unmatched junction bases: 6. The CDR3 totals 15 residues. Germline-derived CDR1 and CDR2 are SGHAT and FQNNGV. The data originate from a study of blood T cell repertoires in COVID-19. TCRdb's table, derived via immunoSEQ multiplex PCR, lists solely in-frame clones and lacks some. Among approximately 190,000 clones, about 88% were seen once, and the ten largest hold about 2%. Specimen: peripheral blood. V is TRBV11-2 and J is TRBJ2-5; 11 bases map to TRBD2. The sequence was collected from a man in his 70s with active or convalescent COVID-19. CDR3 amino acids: CASSSYLAGGETQYF. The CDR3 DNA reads TGTGCCAGCAGCTCGTACCTAGCGGGGGGCGAGACCCAGTACTTC.